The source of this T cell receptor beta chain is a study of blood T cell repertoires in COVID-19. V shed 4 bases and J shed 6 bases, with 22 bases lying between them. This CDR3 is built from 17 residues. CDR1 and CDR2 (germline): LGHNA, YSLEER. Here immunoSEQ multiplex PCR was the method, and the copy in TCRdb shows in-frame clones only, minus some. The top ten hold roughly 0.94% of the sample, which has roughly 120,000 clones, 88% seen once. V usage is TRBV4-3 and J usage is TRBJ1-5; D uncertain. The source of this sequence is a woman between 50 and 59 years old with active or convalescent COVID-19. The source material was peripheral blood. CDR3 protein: CASSPTWPPTSGQPQHF. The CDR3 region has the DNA TGCGCCAGCAGCCCCACGTGGCCCCCCACCTCAGGTCAGCCCCAGCATTTT.